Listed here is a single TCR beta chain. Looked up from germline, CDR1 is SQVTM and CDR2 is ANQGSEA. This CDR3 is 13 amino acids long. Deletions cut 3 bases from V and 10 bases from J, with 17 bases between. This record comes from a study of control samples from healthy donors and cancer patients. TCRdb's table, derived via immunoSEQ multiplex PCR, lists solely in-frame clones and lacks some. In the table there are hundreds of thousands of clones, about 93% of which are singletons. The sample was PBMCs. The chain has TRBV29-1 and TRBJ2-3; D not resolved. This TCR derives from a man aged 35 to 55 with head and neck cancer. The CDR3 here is CSVDSVEGKAQYF. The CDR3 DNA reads TGCAGCGTTGATTCTGTTGAAGGGAAGGCGCAGTATTTT.